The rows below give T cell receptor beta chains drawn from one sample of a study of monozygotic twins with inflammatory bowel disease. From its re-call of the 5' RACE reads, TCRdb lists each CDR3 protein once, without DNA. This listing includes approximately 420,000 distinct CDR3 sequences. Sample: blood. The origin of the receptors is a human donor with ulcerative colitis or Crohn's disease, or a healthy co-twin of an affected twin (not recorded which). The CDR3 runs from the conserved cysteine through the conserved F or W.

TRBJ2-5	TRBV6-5	CASSPWGGETQYF
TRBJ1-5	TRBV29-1	CSVKGSNQPQHF
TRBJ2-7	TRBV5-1	CASRTRTGTYEQYF
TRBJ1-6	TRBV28	CASNPFRVDNSPLHF
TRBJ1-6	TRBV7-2	CASSDRGNYNSPLHF
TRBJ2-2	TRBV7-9	CASSIQGWTGELFF
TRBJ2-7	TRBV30	CAWSVTAYEQYF
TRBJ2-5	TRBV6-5	CASSYRGGSETQYF
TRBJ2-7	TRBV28	CASRPTGLALDEQYF
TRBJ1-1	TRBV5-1	CASSLRQPNTEAFF
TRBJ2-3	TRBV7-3	CASSLLASASTDTQYF
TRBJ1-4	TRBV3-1	CASSLAGAGDEKLFF
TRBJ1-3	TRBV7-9	CASSQPWTGDTIYF
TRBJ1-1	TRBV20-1	CSATAGGANTEAFF
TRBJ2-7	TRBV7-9	CASSFSGRVYEQYF
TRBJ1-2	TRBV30	CAWSGDRGRKGYTF
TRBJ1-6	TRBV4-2	CASSPGRENSPLHF
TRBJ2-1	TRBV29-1	CSVEDRGRVNEQFF
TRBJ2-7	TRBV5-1	CASSGAMGEQYF
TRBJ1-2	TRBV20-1	CSADTGLNYGYTF